This entry describes one T cell receptor (beta chain). This sample stems from a study of blood T cell repertoires in COVID-19. Across the whole study: The study drew acute and convalescent COVID-19 samples from the United States, Italy and Spain. Sources were T cells, B-cell-depleted T cells, or PBMCs; the material itself was cDNA or gDNA.

Per the original data handling: Amplification with reference gene primers provided the estimates of nucleated cell counts. The data were produced by immunoSEQ multiplex PCR, yet TCRdb's version contains in-frame clones alone and is incomplete. The V and J calls and clone size were taken over from that table, and D and trimming were inferred from the DNA. The sample consists of 250,000 to 300,000 clones, around 87% of them appearing once. V was cut by 1 base and J by 4 bases, with 13 bases left in between. Germline lookup yields CDR1 LNHDA and CDR2 SQIVND (reference sequence). The CDR3 runs to 15 residues.

Material for sequencing was peripheral blood. The TCR originated in a middle-aged woman who had recovered from COVID-19. This sequence joins TRBV19 and TRBJ1-1, with D possibly TRBD1 on 6 matching bases. In nucleotides, the CDR3 is TGTGCCAGTAGTATAGGCGGGGGCAGTGGCACTGAAGCTTTCTTT. Translation gives CASSIGGGSGTEAFF.